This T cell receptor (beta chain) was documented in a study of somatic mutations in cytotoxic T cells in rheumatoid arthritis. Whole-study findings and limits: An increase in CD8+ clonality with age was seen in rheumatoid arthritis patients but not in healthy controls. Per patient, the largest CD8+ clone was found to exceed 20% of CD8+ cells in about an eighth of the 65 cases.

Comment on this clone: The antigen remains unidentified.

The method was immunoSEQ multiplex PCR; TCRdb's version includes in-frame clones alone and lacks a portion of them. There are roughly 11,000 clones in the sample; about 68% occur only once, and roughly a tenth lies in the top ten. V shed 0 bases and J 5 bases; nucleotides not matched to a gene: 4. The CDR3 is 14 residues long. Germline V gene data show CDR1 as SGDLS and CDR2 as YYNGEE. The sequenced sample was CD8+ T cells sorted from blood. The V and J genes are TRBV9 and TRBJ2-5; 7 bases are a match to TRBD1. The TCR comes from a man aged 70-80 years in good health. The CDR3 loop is CASSVETGSETQYF. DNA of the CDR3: TGTGCCAGCAGCGTAGAGACAGGGTCGGAGACCCAGTACTTC.